This T cell receptor beta chain emerged from a study of cytomegalovirus exposure and HLA in healthy donors. Study as a whole: Falling in the Caucasian-associated ancestry cluster were about 83% of some 400 genotyped donors. Whole-study results and caveats: Researchers reported that a few CMV-associated chains were confirmed in vitro as CMV antigen-specific.

This clone has a single count. Its antigen remains unknown. The PCR made use of 60 Vbeta and 13 Jbeta primers. Assay used: immunoSEQ multiplex PCR; TCRdb lists only in-frame clones, some missing. The table has 130,000 or so clones, around 80% seen once; the top ten hold 3.4%. The CDR3 loop spans 11 amino acids. The germline CDR1 and CDR2 sequences are DFQATT and SNEGSKA (reference sequence). V was shortened by 3 bases and J by 8 bases, with 8 bases between the two germline ends. The gene calls are TRBV20-1 and TRBJ2-1, with D unresolved. This receptor was taken from a man aged 25 to 40 in good health and CMV-seronegative. Sequencing input: PBMCs. The CDR3 nucleotides are TGCAGTGCTAGGACTTCCCATGAGCAGTTCTTC. Protein: CSARTSHEQFF.